The 12 T cell receptor beta chains in this list originate from one sample, sequenced in a study of tumor-infiltrating lymphocytes in primary liver carcinoma. Unsorted bulk tissue, roughly 20-34 mg of it, served as the source for co-extraction of RNA and DNA. TCR beta cDNA was made from approximately 540 ng total RNA with a constant-region primer. ARM-PCR was slightly modified, and three nested multiplex PCR rounds with it gave rise to the TCR beta libraries. Use of TRBV1-TRBV30 forward primers with a C-beta reverse primer characterized the first two PCR rounds, which lasted ten to eleven cycles each. One entry per CDR3 protein results from TCRdb running MiXCR on the multiplex PCR reads. The data show tens of thousands of distinct CDR3 sequences, roughly 80% seen once. Sequences were obtained from tumor-adjacent normal liver tissue. Receptors originate from a man in his forties with primary liver carcinoma and hepatitis B virus infection.

The chain couples TRBV14 to TRBJ2-1; weak D call: TRBD2 (5 bases). Germline loops: CDR1 SGHDN, CDR2 FVKESK. The CDR3 is 14 residues long. Trimming shortened V by 10 bases and J by 0 bases, and 13 bases separated the two germline ends. The CDR3 spells CATKRKSSYNEQFF. The CDR3 region has the DNA TGTGCCACTAAGCGGAAAAGCTCCTACAATGAGCAGTTCTTC.

Concerning this clonotype itself: A junction end diverges from the germline sequence, so it may reflect a read error. The rearrangement links TRBV11-1 to TRBJ2-1; 11 bases align to TRBD2. From germline, CDR1 is SGHAT and CDR2 FQDESV (reference sequence). There are 20 residues in the CDR3. CDR3 in DNA: TGCGCCAGCAGCATAGGAAAGACTAGCGGGGCCTCATGGTTCGGCAATGAGCGGTTCTTC. Translated, it gives CASSIGKTSGASWFGNERFF.

A note on this clonotype: One end of the junction varies from germline; a read error may be responsible. The chain couples TRBV6-6 to TRBJ1-2; TRBD1 matches 8 bases. Per germline, CDR1 MNHNY and CDR2 SVGAGI (reference sequence). The CDR3 spans 13 residues. The CDR3 DNA reads as TGTGCCTGCAGTCTACGGACAGGGCTCGGCTACACCTTC. Amino acids: CACSLRTGLGYTF.

The chain uses TRBV20-1 and TRBJ2-7; 7 bases match TRBD2. The CDR3 length is 13 residues. V shed 6 bases, J shed 2 bases, and the junction held 7 bases outside the gene matches. From germline, CDR1 is DFQATT and CDR2 SNEGSKA (reference sequence). CDR3 DNA sequence: TGCAGTGCGGTAATAGCGGGCCCCTACGAGCAGTACTTC. It is translated as CSAVIAGPYEQYF.

Comment on this clonotype: The junction shows a germline mismatch at one end, possibly a read error. The genes are TRBV6-2 or TRBV6-3 and TRBJ2-3; D not certain. CDR1 is MNHEY and CDR2 is SVGEGT in the germline V gene. The CDR3 is 14 residues long. CDR3 region: CASSYSTSRDMQYF. The CDR3 region has the DNA TGTGCCAGCAGTTACTCGACAAGCAGAGATATGCAGTATTTT.

This clonotype rates as medium-sized. The chain employs TRBV6-5 and TRBJ2-2; D unresolved. There are 14 residues in the CDR3. Trimming removed 2 bases from V and 3 bases from J, with 7 bases in between. The germline V gene encodes CDR1 MNHEY and CDR2 SVGAGI. For the CDR3, the DNA is TGTGCCAGCAGTTACATGGCGGACACCGGGGAGCTGTTTTTT. Amino acid sequence: CASSYMADTGELFF.

This chain uses TRBV28 with TRBJ1-5, with TRBD1 identical over 8 bases. CDR1 MDHEN and CDR2 SYDVKM come from the germline V gene. This CDR3 region has 13 residues. CDR3 region: CGRSTGASQPQHF. In DNA form, the CDR3 reads TGTGGCAGGTCGACAGGGGCTTCCCAGCCCCAGCATTTT.

This clonotype appeared many times. The rearrangement uses TRBV14 and TRBJ2-1; TRBD2 aligns across 7 bases. V was pared by 4 bases and J by 8 bases, with 8 bases of the junction left unmatched. The CDR3 runs 14 residues. Germline values: CDR1 SGHDN, CDR2 FVKESK. CDR3: CASSPQGGADEQFF. The CDR3 nucleotides are TGTGCCAGCAGCCCTCAGGGAGGGGCGGATGAGCAGTTCTTC.

In its sample, this clonotype was seen a few times. This rearrangement joins TRBV4-2 to TRBJ2-1; 11 bases are shared with TRBD1. The CDR3 sequence is 16 residues long. J was trimmed by 5 bases and V by 3 bases; bases with no gene match: 6. CDR1 is LGHNA and CDR2 is YNFKEQ in the germline V gene. The CDR3 nucleotides are TGTGCCAGCAGCCACGTCGGGGGACAGGGGGACAATGAGCAGTTCTTC. This encodes CASSHVGGQGDNEQFF.

A note on this clonotype: Relative to the germline gene, one junction end is altered; a read error may explain this. The chain employs TRBV11-3 and TRBJ2-1, with D hard to call. Germline V gene sequence: CDR1 SGHNT, CDR2 YENEEA. This CDR3 is 14 amino acids long. Written as DNA, the CDR3 is TGTGCCAGCAGCTTCGCCGGCCCCTACAAAGAGCAGTTCTTC. Its protein is CASSFAGPYKEQFF.

With regard to this clonotype: A read error may produce the germline difference seen at one junction end. The V gene is TRBV28, the J gene TRBJ2-3, with D possibly matching TRBD2 (5 bases). In germline, CDR1 is MDHEN, CDR2 SYDVKM. The CDR3 consists of 13 residues. CDR3 amino acids: CTSSLGGRYTQYF. DNA for the CDR3: TGTACCAGCAGTTTAGGAGGCAGGTATACGCAGTATTTT.

This clonotype was observed many times. Here the CDR3 reads CASSLQVNEQFF. The DNA for the CDR3 is TGCGCCAGCAGCTTGCAGGTAAATGAGCAGTTCTTC. This chain joins TRBV5-1 and TRBJ2-1; D is ambiguous. V lost 1 base and J 7 bases, leaving 6 bases between the germline ends. CDR3 length equals 12 residues. Germline CDR1 reads SGHRS; CDR2 reads YFSETQ.